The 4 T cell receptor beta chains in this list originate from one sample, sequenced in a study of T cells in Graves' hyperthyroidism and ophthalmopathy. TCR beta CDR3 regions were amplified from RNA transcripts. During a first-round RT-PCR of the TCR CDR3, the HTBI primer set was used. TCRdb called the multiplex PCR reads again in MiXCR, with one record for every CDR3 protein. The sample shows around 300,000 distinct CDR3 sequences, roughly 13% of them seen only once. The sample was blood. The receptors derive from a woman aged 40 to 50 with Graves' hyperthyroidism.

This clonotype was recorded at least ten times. In DNA form, the CDR3 reads TGTGCCAGCAGCTTAGTTAGCGGGGGGCGGTACAATGAGCAGTTCTTC. It yields the protein CASSLVSGGRYNEQFF. The chain carries TRBV7-6 and TRBJ2-1; 10 nucleotides line up with TRBD2. This CDR3 comprises 16 residues. V lost 1 base to trimming and J lost 4 bases; unmatched junction nucleotides: 4. Germline values: CDR1 SGHVS, CDR2 FNYEAQ.

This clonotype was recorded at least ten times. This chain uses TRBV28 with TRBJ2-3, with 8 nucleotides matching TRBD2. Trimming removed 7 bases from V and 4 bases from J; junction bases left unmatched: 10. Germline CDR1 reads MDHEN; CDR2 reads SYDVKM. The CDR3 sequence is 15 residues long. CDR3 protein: CASKRTRGGADTQYF. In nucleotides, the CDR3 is TGTGCCAGCAAGCGTACCCGGGGGGGGGCAGATACGCAGTATTTT.

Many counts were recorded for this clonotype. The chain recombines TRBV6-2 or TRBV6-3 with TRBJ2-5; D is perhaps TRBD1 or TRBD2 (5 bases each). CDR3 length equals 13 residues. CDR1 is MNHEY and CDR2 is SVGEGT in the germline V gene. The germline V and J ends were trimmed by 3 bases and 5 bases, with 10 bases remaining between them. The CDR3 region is CASSYMGVETQYF. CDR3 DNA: TGTGCCAGCAGTTATATGGGGGTTGAGACCCAGTACTTC.

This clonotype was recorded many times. The CDR3 DNA reads TGTGCCAGCAGCCCCTGGTGGAGGGAGGGCACCGGGGAGCTGTTTTTT. It yields the protein CASSPWWREGTGELFF. The chain links TRBV27 to TRBJ2-2; 7 positions match TRBD2. In germline, CDR1 is MNHEY, CDR2 SMNVEV (reference sequence). This CDR3 spans 16 amino acids. The ends lost 6 bases at V and 4 bases at J; junction bases unmatched: 11.